This T cell receptor (beta chain) comes out of a study of blood T cells in healthy people across ages. Note on this clonotype: Its antigen is as yet unknown.

The use of a sample-barcoded 5' primer and a J-beta primer mix characterized a second PCR of about 6 to 12 cycles. Via MiXCR, TCRdb re-called the 5' RACE reads, giving one row per CDR3 protein. The data show 450,000 to 700,000 distinct CDR3 sequences, 25% to 30% seen once. V lost 4 bases to trimming and J lost 5 bases, with 14 bases between them. Germline CDR1 is SQVTM and CDR2 is ANQGSEA. The CDR3 runs 13 residues. Overall study results and limits: PBMC samples, being unsorted, prevented any conclusive comparison of naive and antigen-experienced cells.

Staff drew ten milliliters of peripheral blood from each donor. Every sample had a minimum of 6.5 million PBMCs isolated. The source material was blood. The clonotype was recovered from a woman in her 70s in good health. The V gene is TRBV29-1, the J gene TRBJ1-1, with D tentatively TRBD1 (6 bases). The CDR3: CSVVGGARTEAFF. The CDR3 DNA reads as TGCAGCGTTGTGGGGGGCGCGAGGACTGAAGCTTTCTTT.